Detailed here is one T cell receptor (beta chain). Its specific antigen is unknown. Per-nucleotide qualities are absent, and no much larger clonotype sits a single base away. Libraries were prepared through the immunoSEQ multiplex PCR assay. Concerning the study's data processing: A statistical classification framework was developed to diagnose cytomegalovirus status using the catalog of TCR beta chain sequences. The immuneACCESS repertoire file appears here via TCRdb, limited to in-frame rearrangements. These files lack a portion of the clones; in checked studies, under half of the deficit traces to unresolved V genes, and the cause of the others is not known. V and J calls and clone size come straight from that table; D and trimming were deduced from the DNA. This sample gives about 220,000 clones in total; 80% to 90% of them show up just once. Of the sample, around 3% falls within the top ten clones.

The data were taken from a study of cytomegalovirus exposure and HLA in healthy donors (dated by TCRdb to the late 2010s). With regard to the full study: According to a later analysis, the 120 validation repertoires were produced on the same platform as the 666 repertoires of the first cohort. The study combined high-throughput TCR immunosequencing, statistical association of individual TCRs with disease status, and machine learning to predict cytomegalovirus infection status. A separate validation cohort of approximately 120 different subjects was used in addition to the 666-subject first cohort. The study aimed to test whether signatures of past pathogen exposure could be identified by cataloging public T cell receptors.

Donors formed part of the validation cohort, which comprised over a hundred subjects and was distinct from the first cohort of some 700 subjects. General study outcomes and caveats: Cytomegalovirus status was reported to be diagnosed by the classifier with high specificity and sensitivity in both the original and validation cohorts. The authors suggested that the approach could potentially be generalized to other disease states and immunological phenotypes. The study gave a list of 150 to 200 TCR beta chains associated with cytomegalovirus. A later analysis lacked HLA typing for the validation cohort, so it scored co-occurrence in that cohort across all 130 or so repertoires. A later analysis found that TCRs clustered in the first cohort also tended to co-occur in the 120 validation repertoires, with 94% of cluster scores above 0. Most TCR sequences were seen in very few donors, while some public TCRs were found in many individuals. In vitro tests confirmed that a few of the cytomegalovirus-associated TCR beta chains recognize cytomegalovirus antigens.

V lost 2 bases and J lost 3 bases, and the count of bases not matched to a germline gene is 12. From cysteine to phenylalanine, the CDR3 is 20 amino acids long. The entry retains the CDR3 DNA only, 60 bases that are in frame from base 1. This TCR derives from a woman between 18 and 29 years old in good health and CMV-seronegative. The chain couples TRBV23-1 to TRBJ2-6, with 11 junctional bases fitting TRBD1. TRBV23-1 is known as an ORF, though its function is uncertain. Sequenced sample: PBMCs. In nucleotides, the sequence is TGCGCCAGCAGTCAAGTCGGCGGACAGGGGGCTGTTGGTGGGGCCAACGTCCTGACTTTC. The encoded protein is CASSQVGGQGAVGGANVLTF.